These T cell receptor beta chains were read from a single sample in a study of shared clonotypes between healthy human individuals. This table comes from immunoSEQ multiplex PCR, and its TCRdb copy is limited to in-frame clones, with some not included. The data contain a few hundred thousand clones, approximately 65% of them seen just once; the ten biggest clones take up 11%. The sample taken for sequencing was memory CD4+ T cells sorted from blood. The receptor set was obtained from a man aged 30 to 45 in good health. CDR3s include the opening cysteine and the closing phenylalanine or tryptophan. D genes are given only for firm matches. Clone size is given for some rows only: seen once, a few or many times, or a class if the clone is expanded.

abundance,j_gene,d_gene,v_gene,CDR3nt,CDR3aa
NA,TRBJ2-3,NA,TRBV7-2,TGTGCCAGCAGCTTAGACGGCAGGAATACAGATACGCAGTATTTT,CASSLDGRNTDTQYF
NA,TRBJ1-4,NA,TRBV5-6,TGTGCCAGCAGCCCTAATCCGACGGGGATGGGTGAAAAACTGTTTTTT,CASSPNPTGMGEKLFF
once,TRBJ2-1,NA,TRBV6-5,TGTGCCAGCAGTCCCTGGATCGACAATGAGCAGTTCTTC,CASSPWIDNEQFF
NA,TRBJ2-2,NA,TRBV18,TGTGCCAGCTCACCATACAGGGACAACGGGGAGCTGTTTTTT,CASSPYRDNGELFF
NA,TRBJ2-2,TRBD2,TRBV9,TGTGCCAGCAGCGTACGAACGGGCCTAGCGGGCGGGGAGCTGTTTTTT,CASSVRTGLAGGELFF
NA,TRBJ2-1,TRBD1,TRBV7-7,TGTGCTAGCAGCTCCGGACAGGGGGCCTACAATGAGCAGTTCTTC,CASSSGQGAYNEQFF
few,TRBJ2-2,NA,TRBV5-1,TGCGCCAGCAGCTTTCGAGGGGTTCACACCGGGGAGCTGTTTTTT,CASSFRGVHTGELFF
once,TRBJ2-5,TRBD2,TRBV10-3,TGTGCCGTACAGCGGGAGGTACAAGAGACCCAGTACTTC,CAVQREVQETQYF
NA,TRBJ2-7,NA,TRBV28,TGTGCCAGCAACCCAAGCTTAATGACAGACAGATTACCACCGGATTACGAGCAGTACTTC,CASNPSLMTDRLPPDYEQYF
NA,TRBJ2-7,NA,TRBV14,TGTGCCAGCAGCTGGCGGACTGGCTACGAGCAGTACTTC,CASSWRTGYEQYF
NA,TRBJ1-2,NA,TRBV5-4,TGTGCCAGCAGCCCCGGACAGACCTATGGCTACACCTTC,CASSPGQTYGYTF
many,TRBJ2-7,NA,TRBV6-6,TGTGCCAGCAGTTACCCTCCCGGGACTCTCTACGAGCAGTACTTC,CASSYPPGTLYEQYF
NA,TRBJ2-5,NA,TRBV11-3,TGTGCCAGCAGCCCCGAGGGTGAAACCCAGTACTTC,CASSPEGETQYF
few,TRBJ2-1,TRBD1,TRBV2,TGTGCCAGCAGTGGGACAGGGTTCGATGAGCAGTTCTTC,CASSGTGFDEQFF
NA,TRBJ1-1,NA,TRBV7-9,TGTGCCAGCAGCTTAGGGGGGCGGGAGAACACTGAAGCTTTCTTT,CASSLGGRENTEAFF
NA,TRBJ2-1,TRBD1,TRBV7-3,TGTGCCAGCAGCTACGACAGGGGCTCCTACAATGAGCAGTTCTTC,CASSYDRGSYNEQFF
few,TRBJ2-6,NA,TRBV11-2,TGTGCCAGCAGCTTAAGTGCAGGAGGGTCTGGGGCCAACGTCCTGACTTTC,CASSLSAGGSGANVLTF
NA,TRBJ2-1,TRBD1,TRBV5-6,TGTGCCAGCAGCTTGACCTCAGGGGGCAGCGGCAATGAGCAGTTCTTC,CASSLTSGGSGNEQFF
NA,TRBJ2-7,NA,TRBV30,TGTGCCTACACCCCCCGGGGTCAGAAGGAGCAGTACTTC,CAYTPRGQKEQYF
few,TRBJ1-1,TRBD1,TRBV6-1,TGTGCCAGCAAGATGGACAGGGAAGCTTTCTTT,CASKMDREAFF
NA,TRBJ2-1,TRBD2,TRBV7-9,TGTGCCAGCAGCGCGCTCGGGGCGGGAGTTGCCAATGAGCAGTTCTTC,CASSALGAGVANEQFF
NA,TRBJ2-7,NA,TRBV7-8,TGTGCCAGCAGCTTAGCCAGGGGAGGTGGGGAGCAGTACTTC,CASSLARGGGEQYF
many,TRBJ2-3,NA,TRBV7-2,TGTGCCAGCAGCTTAGCTCAGGGCCCAGATACGCAGTATTTT,CASSLAQGPDTQYF
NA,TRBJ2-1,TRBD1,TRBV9,TGTGCCAGCAGCGTAGACCCCGGACAGGGAGTGTACAATGAGCAGTTCTTC,CASSVDPGQGVYNEQFF
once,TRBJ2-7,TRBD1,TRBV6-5,TGTGCCAGCAGTTCCCCTGGGACAGCCGCCTACGAGCAGTACTTC,CASSSPGTAAYEQYF
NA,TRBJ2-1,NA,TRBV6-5,TGTGCCAGCAGTTACCAACAAATACCTAATGAGCAGTTCTTC,CASSYQQIPNEQFF
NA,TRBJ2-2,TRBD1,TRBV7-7,TGTGCCAGCAGCTCGGGACAGGGGAACACCGGGGAGCTGTTTTTT,CASSSGQGNTGELFF
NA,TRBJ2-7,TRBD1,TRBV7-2,TGTGCCAGCAGCCCGGGACAGAATGGCTACGAGCAGTACTTC,CASSPGQNGYEQYF
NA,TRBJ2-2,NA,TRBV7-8,TGTGCCAGCAGCCCCGGAACCGGGATAGAAGACACCGGGGAGCTGTTTTTT,CASSPGTGIEDTGELFF
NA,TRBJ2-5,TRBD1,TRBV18,TGTGCCAGCTCACCACCCTATCGCAGGGGGCTGGAGACCCAGTACTTC,CASSPPYRRGLETQYF
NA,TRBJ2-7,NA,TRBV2,TGTGCCAGCAGTGATCTCGGGATGGGCGAGCAGTACTTC,CASSDLGMGEQYF
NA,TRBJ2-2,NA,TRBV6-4,TGTGCCAGCAGTGAGCAGGGGCTCGCGAACACCGGGGAGCTGTTTTTT,CASSEQGLANTGELFF
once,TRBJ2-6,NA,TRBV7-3,TGTGCCAGCAGCCCCCAGGGGGCCAACGTCCTGACTTTC,CASSPQGANVLTF
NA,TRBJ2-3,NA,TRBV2,TGTGCCAGGGGAGGTAGCTTTATGACAGATACGCAGTATTTT,CARGGSFMTDTQYF
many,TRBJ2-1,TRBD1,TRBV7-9,TGTGCCAGCCCCATAGAGACAGGGGGATCAAATGAGCAGTTCTTC,CASPIETGGSNEQFF
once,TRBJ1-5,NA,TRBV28,TGTGCCAGCAGTTCCCCGCCGGCGCCCCAGCATTTT,CASSSPPAPQHF
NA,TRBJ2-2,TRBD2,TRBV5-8,TGTGCCAGCAGCTTAGTAGCGGGGAGCACCGGGGAGCTGTTTTTT,CASSLVAGSTGELFF
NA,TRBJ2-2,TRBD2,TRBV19,TGTGCCAGTAATCTAGCGGGAGGGCCGGCGGCCACCGGGGAGCTGTTTTTT,CASNLAGGPAATGELFF
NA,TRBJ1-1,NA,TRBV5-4,TGTGCCAGCAGTACAGGACAGAACACTGAAGCTTTCTTT,CASSTGQNTEAFF
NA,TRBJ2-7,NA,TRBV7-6,TGTGCCAGCAGCTTAGGGTCGGGGGGCAAGGACGAGCAGTACTTC,CASSLGSGGKDEQYF
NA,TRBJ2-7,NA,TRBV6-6,TGTGCCAGCAGTTATAAGCTAGCGAGATACGAGCAGTACTTC,CASSYKLARYEQYF
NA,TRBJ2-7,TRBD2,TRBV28,TGTGCCAGCAAGCGGGAGGGTCGTTTCTACGAGCAGTACTTC,CASKREGRFYEQYF
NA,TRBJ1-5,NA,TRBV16,TGTGCCAGCAGCCAATATTCAGGGGCTGGCAATCAGCCCCAGCATTTT,CASSQYSGAGNQPQHF
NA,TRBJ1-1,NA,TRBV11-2,TGTGCCAGCAGCTTGTATCCGGACACTGAAGCTTTCTTT,CASSLYPDTEAFF
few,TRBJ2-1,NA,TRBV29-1,TGCAGCGTTGTAGTTAGCGCAAATGAGCAGTTCTTC,CSVVVSANEQFF
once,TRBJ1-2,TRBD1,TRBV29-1,TGCAGCGTTGAAGGCCAGGGGGCCGATGGCTACACCTTC,CSVEGQGADGYTF
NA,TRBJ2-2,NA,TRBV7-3,TGTGCCAGCAGCCCGACGGCTAGGGGTGTCGGGGAGCTGTTTTTT,CASSPTARGVGELFF
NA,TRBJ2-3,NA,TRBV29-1,TGCAGCGTTGGTGTGGACGCCACCACAGATACGCAGTATTTT,CSVGVDATTDTQYF
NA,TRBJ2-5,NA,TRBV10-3,TGTGCCACGGGCCAGGGGCGACAAGAGACCCAGTACTTC,CATGQGRQETQYF
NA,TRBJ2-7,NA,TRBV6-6,TGTGCCAGCAGTTATAGCGTCTCCTACGAGCAGTACTTC,CASSYSVSYEQYF
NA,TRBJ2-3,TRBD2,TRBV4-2,TGTGCCAGCAGCGCAGCGGGAGATGTTTCAGATACGCAGTATTTT,CASSAAGDVSDTQYF
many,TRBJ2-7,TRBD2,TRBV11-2,TGTGCCAGCAGCTTAAATGGCGGGAGGTACGAGCAGTACTTC,CASSLNGGRYEQYF
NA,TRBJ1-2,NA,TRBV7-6,TGTGCCAGCAGCTCCGACAGGTACCGAGGCTACACCTTC,CASSSDRYRGYTF
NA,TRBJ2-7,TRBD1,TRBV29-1,TGCAGCGGGATGACAGGGAGAGAGGGCGAGCAGTACTTC,CSGMTGREGEQYF